This entry concerns a single T cell receptor beta chain. The sample originates from a study of T cells in tuberculosis. The germline CDR1 and CDR2 sequences are SEHNR and FQNEAQ (reference sequence). Trimming stripped 5 bases from V and 6 bases from J, with 19 bases between. CDR3 length equals 15 residues. The assay was immunoSEQ multiplex PCR, and TCRdb's table has in-frame clones only and misses some. The repertoire holds about 33,000 clones, with 85% to 95% as singletons. The clonotype was recovered from a donor aged 10-29 years with latent tuberculosis or without tuberculosis infection. Some clones in this sample may be carry-over from other donors' samples. V and J are TRBV7-9 and TRBJ1-1, with a possible D match to TRBD1 (6 bases). Source material: PBMCs. CDR3 DNA sequence: TGTGCCAGCAGCCCCCGGGACATGTTGACCCCTGAAGCTTTCTTT. Translating it yields CASSPRDMLTPEAFF.